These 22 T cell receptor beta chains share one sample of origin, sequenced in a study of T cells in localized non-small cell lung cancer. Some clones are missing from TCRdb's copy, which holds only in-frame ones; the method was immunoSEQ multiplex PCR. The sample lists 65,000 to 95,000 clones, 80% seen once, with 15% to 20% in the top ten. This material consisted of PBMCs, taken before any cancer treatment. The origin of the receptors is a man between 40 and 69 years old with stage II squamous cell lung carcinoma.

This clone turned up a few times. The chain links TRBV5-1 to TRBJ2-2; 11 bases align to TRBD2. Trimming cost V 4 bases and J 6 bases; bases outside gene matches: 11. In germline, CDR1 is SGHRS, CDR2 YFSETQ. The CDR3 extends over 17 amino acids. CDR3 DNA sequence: TGCGCCAGCAGCCCCGGATTAGCGGGGGGGCCCCCCGGGGAGCTGTTTTTT. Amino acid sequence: CASSPGLAGGPPGELFF.

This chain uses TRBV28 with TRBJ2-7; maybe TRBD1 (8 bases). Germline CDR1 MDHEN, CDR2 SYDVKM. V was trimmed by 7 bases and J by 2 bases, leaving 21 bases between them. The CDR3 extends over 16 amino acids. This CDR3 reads CASIGQGAGIAYEQYF. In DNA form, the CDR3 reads TGTGCCAGCATCGGACAGGGAGCGGGGATCGCCTACGAGCAGTACTTC.

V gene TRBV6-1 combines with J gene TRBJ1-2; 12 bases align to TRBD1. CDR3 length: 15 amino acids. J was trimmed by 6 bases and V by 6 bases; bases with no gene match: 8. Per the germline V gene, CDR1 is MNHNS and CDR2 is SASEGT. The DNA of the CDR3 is TGTGCCAGCAGCGGGGACAGGGGGCAGTCCGATGGCTACACCTTC. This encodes CASSGDRGQSDGYTF.

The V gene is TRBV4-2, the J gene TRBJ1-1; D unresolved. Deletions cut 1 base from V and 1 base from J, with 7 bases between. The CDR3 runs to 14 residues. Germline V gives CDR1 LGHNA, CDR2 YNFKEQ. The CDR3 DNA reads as TGTGCCAGCAGCCAAGTGGCAGGGAACACTGAAGCTTTCTTT. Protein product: CASSQVAGNTEAFF.

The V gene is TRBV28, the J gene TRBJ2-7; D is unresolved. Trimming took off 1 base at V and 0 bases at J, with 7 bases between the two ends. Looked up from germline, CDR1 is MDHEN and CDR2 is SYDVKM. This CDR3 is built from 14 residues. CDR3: CASSLLRSSYEQYF. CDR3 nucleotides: TGTGCCAGCAGTTTATTAAGGAGCTCCTACGAGCAGTACTTC.

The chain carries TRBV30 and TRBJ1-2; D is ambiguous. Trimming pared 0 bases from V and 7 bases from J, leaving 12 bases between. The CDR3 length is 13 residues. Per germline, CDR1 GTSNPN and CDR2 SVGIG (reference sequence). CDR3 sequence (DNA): TGTGCCTGGAGTGTAGGGTCGGGCTTTGGCTACACCTTC. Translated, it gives CAWSVGSGFGYTF. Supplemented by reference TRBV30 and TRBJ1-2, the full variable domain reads SQTIHQWPATLVQPVGSPLSLECTVEGTSNPNLYWYRQAAGRGLQLLFYSVGIGQISSEVPQNLSASRPQDRQFILSSKKLLLSDSGFYLCAWSVGSGFGYTFGSGTRLTVV.

Here the CDR3 reads CASRLAGGPADEQFF. DNA of the CDR3: TGTGCCAGCCGACTAGCGGGAGGGCCTGCGGATGAGCAGTTCTTC. The V call is TRBV2, the J call TRBJ2-1, with 14 bases lining up with TRBD2. CDR1 is SNHLY and CDR2 is FYNNEI in the germline V gene. The CDR3 has 15 amino acids. Losses at the gene ends were 8 bases for V and 8 bases for J; bases not matched to a gene: 8.

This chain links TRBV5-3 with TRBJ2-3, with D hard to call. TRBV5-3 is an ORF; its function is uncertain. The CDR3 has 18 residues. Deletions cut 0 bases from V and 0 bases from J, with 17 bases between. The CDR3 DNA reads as TGTGCCAGAAGCTTGGCTCTACAGTTTCATTCTAGCACAGATACGCAGTATTTT. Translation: CARSLALQFHSSTDTQYF.

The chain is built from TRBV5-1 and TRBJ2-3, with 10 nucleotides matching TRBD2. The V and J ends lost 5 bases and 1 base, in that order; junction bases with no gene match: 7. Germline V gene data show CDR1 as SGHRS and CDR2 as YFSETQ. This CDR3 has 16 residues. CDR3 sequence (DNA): TGCGCCAGCAGAGCGGGAGGGCCGACTGGCACAGATACGCAGTATTTT. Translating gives CASRAGGPTGTDTQYF.

The CDR3 sequence: CASSDPSTGSSRGDTQYF. The CDR3 DNA follows: TGTGCCAGCAGTGACCCGTCGACAGGGTCGAGTCGGGGAGATACGCAGTATTTT. This rearrangement joins TRBV25-1 to TRBJ2-3; 7 bases agree with TRBD1. Germline CDR1 and CDR2: MGHDK and SYGVNS. Trimming cost V 3 bases and J 5 bases; bases outside gene matches: 17. The CDR3 is 18 residues long.

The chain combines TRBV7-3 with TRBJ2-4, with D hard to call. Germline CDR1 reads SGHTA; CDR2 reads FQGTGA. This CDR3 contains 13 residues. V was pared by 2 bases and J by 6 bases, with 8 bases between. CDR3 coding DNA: TGTGCCAGCAGCTTAGACTCGATAAACATTCAGTACTTC. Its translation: CASSLDSINIQYF.

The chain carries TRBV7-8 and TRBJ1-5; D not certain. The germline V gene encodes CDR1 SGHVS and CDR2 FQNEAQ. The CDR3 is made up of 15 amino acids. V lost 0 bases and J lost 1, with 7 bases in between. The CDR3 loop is CASSLALASNQPQHF. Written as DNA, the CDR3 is TGTGCCAGCAGCTTAGCGTTAGCGAGCAATCAGCCCCAGCATTTT.

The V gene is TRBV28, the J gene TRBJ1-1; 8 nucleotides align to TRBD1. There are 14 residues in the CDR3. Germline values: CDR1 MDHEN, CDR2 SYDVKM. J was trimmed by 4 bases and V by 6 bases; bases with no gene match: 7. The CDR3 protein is CASRSGGAGTEAFF. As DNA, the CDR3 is TGTGCCAGCAGATCAGGGGGCGCGGGCACTGAAGCTTTCTTT.

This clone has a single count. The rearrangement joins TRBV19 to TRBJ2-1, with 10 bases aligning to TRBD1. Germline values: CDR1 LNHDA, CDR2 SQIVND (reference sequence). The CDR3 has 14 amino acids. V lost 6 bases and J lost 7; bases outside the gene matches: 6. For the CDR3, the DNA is TGTGCCAGTAGCAGGGACAGGGGAGGGAATGAGCAGTTCTTC. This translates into CASSRDRGGNEQFF.

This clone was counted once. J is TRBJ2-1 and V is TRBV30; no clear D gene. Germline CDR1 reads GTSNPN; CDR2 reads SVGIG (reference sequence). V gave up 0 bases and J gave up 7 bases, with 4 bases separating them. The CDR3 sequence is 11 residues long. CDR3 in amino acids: CAWSVVNEQFF. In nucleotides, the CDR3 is TGTGCCTGGAGTGTAGTAAATGAGCAGTTCTTC. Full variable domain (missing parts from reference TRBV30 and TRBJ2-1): SQTIHQWPATLVQPVGSPLSLECTVEGTSNPNLYWYRQAAGRGLQLLFYSVGIGQISSEVPQNLSASRPQDRQFILSSKKLLLSDSGFYLCAWSVVNEQFFGPGTRLTVL.

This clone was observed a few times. The CDR3 protein is CASSYTGDSYEQYF. CDR3 sequence (DNA): TGTGCCAGCAGTTACACCGGGGACTCCTACGAGCAGTACTTC. V gene TRBV6-5 combines with J gene TRBJ2-7; maybe TRBD2 (5 bases). The V and J ends lost 2 bases and 0 bases respectively, with 8 bases between them. The CDR3 sequence is 14 residues long. In germline, CDR1 is MNHEY, CDR2 SVGAGI.

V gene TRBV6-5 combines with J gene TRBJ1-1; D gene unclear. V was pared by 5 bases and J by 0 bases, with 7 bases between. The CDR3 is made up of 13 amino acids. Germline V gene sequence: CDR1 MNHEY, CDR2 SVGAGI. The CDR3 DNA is TGTGCCAGCAGTAACTGGATGAACACTGAAGCTTTCTTT. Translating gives CASSNWMNTEAFF.

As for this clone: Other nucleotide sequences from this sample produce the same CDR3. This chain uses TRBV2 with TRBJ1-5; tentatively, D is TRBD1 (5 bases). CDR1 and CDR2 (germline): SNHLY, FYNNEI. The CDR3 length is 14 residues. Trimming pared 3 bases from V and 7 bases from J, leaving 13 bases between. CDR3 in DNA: TGTGCCAGCAGTGAGGAGGGCGGGGGGCAGCCCCAGCATTTT. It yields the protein CASSEEGGGQPQHF. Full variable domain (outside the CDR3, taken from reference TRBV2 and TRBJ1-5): EPEVTQTPSHQVTQMGQEVILRCVPISNHLYFYWYRQILGQKVEFLVSFYNNEISEKSEIFDDQFSVERPDGSNFTLKIRSTKLEDSAMYFCASSEEGGGQPQHFGDGTRLSIL.

CDR3 protein: CASRVTSGSFYEQYF. Here the CDR3 DNA reads TGTGCCAGCAGGGTAACTAGCGGGAGTTTCTACGAGCAGTACTTC. The V call is TRBV6-5, the J call TRBJ2-7; 11 bases are a match to TRBD2. This CDR3 is built from 15 residues. Trimming at V came to 6 bases and at J to 3 bases, leaving 7 bases not matched to a gene. The germline V gene has CDR1 MNHEY and CDR2 SVGAGI.

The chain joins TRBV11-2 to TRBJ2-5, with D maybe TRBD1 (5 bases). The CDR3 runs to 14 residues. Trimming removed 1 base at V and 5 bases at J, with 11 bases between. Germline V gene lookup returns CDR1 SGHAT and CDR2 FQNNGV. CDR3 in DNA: TGTGCCAGCAGCTTAGGGGCAGGGAAGGAGACCCAGTACTTC. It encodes CASSLGAGKETQYF.

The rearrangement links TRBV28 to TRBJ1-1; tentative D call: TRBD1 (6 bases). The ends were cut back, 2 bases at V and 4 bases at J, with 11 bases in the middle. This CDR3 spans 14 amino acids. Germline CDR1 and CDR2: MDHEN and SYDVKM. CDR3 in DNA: TGTGCCAGCAGTTTAGGGCAGGGGTCCACTGAAGCTTTCTTT. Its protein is CASSLGQGSTEAFF.

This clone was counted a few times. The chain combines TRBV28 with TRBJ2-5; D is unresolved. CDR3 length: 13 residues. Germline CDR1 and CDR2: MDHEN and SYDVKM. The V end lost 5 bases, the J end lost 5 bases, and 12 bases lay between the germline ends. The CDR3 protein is CASSGTLRETQYF. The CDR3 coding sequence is TGTGCCAGCAGTGGTACCCTGCGGGAGACCCAGTACTTC.